This TCR beta chain was sequenced in a study of blood T cell repertoires in COVID-19. Study details: There were acute and convalescent COVID-19 samples, and they came from the United States, Italy and Spain. PBMCs, B-cell-depleted T cells, or T cells were the source of the cDNA or gDNA that made up the material.

Original data processing: Reference gene primers were amplified, and this amplification served to estimate nucleated cell counts. TCRdb's copy holds only in-frame clones and misses some; the assay was immunoSEQ multiplex PCR. V and J calls and clone size come straight from that table; D and trimming were deduced from the DNA. The repertoire has fewer than 300,000 clones, approximately 82% of them found once; the top ten carry about 3.4%. Germline CDR1 GTSNPN, CDR2 SVGIG (reference sequence). The CDR3 spans 13 residues. V lost 0 bases to trimming and J lost 1 base, with 6 bases between them. The chain links TRBV30 to TRBJ1-1; D is unresolved. This clonotype was sampled from a young woman with acute or convalescent COVID-19. Material for sequencing was peripheral blood. This CDR3 is CAWSVLGNTEAFF. CDR3 nucleotides: TGTGCCTGGAGTGTACTCGGGAACACTGAAGCTTTCTTT.